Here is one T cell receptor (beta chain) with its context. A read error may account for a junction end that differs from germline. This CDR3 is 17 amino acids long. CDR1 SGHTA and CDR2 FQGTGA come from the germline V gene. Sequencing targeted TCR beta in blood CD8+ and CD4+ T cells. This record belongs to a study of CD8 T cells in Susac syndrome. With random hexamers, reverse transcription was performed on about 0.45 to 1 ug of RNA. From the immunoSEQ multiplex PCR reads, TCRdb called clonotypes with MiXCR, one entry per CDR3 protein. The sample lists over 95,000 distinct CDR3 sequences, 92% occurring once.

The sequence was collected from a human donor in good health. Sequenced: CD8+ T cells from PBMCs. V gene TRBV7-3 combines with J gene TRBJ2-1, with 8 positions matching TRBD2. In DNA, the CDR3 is TGTGCCAACAGCTTAAACCGGGGGGGTTCCTCCTACAATGAGCAGTTCTTC. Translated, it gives CANSLNRGGSSYNEQFF.